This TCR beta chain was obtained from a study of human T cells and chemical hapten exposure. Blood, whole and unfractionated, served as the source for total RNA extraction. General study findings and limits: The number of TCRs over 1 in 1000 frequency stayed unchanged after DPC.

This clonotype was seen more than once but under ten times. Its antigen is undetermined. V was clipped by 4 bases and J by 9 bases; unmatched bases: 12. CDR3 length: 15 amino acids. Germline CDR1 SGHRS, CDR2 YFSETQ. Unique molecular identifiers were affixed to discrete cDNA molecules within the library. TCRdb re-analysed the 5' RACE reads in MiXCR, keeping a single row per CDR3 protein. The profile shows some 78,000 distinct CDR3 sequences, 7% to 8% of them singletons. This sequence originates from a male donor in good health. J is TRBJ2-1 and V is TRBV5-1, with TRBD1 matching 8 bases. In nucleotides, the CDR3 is TGCGCCAGCAGCCTCACCCAGGACAGGGCGGCTGAGCAGTTCTTC. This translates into CASSLTQDRAAEQFF.